This entry concerns a single T cell receptor beta chain. TCRdb's copy holds only in-frame clones and misses some; the assay was immunoSEQ multiplex PCR. Of 25,000 to 35,000 clones in the sample, roughly nine tenths were seen once. These data come from a study of a mutant IDH1 vaccine in newly diagnosed glioma. Time point meaning: baseline, week 1 (first vaccination visit). Treatment indicated: pre-vaccination baseline after standard-of-care therapy. Trimming took 3 bases from V and 2 from J; bases not matched to a gene: 3. Germline loops: CDR1 MNHNS, CDR2 SASEGT. This CDR3 contains 16 residues. The gene calls are TRBV6-1 and TRBJ2-5, with TRBD2 identical over 13 bases. The receptor was derived from a woman aged 40 to 50 with glioma. The sequences come from PBMCs, collected from a glioma patient treated with radiotherapy, temozolomide or both. The DNA of the CDR3 is TGTGCCAGCAGTGATTGGACTAGCGGGGGTCAAGAGACCCAGTACTTC. It translates to CASSDWTSGGQETQYF.